This T cell receptor (beta chain) appears in the sequencing data of a study of blood T cell repertoires in COVID-19 (dated by TCRdb to about 2020). The study in broad terms: The collaborator samples originated in the United States, Italy and Spain and spanned the acute and convalescent phases of COVID-19. The material from the prospective study consisted of cDNA or gDNA derived from T cells, B-cell-depleted T cells, or PBMCs. Deeply sampled blood TCRbeta repertoires from subjects exposed to, actively infected with, or recovered from COVID-19 were included in the dataset. A freely available public database, intended as a resource for researchers studying the immune response to SARS-CoV-2, is where the repertoires were released. The samples were drawn from the first 160 participants of the ongoing ImmuneRACE study and from some 1,300 subjects provided by 6 global collaborators. Nearly every sample came with metadata listing a de-identified subject ID, COVID-19 status, age in years and sex. Where available, HLA class I and class II types were obtained from metadata supplied by the sample provider rather than from assay-based typing.

This clone was recorded only once. Its antigen is not yet known. Per-base quality was not reported, and no clone a single base away is much larger than it. For CDR1 and CDR2, the germline V gene lists SGHRS and YFSETQ. Taken from cysteine to phenylalanine, the CDR3 has 13 residues. The entry retains the CDR3 DNA only, 39 bases that are in frame from base 1. V is reduced by 5 bases and J by 6 bases, leaving a spacing of 14 bases between them. Collaborating institutions collected whole blood in K2EDTA tubes following their own protocols. For TCRbeta analysis, collaborators shipped samples as frozen whole blood, isolated PBMCs, or DNA extracted from either of those sample types. TCRbeta CDR3 regions were amplified from genomic DNA by means of the immunoSEQ Assay, a bias-controlled multiplex PCR. Regarding the original processing steps: The number of nucleated cells in each sample was estimated by amplification of reference gene primers within the assay. To quantify the absolute abundance of each unique TCRbeta CDR3 rearrangement, sequence reads were collapsed and filtered. Productive Simpson clonality was computed per sample as the square root of Simpson's diversity index over productive rearrangements. TCRdb retrieved this table from immuneACCESS and kept in-frame rearrangements only. Not all clones are present; in checked studies, unresolved V genes account for under half, and no reason is known for the remainder. From that table come the V and J calls and clone size; the DNA was used to work out D and trimming. Recorded for this sample are 130,000 or so clones; 88% of them occurred a single time. Of the sample, about 1.6% is held by the ten largest clones.

Study-wide findings and limitations: The quantity of clinical and demographic metadata differed by source and by participant and was supplied without curation.

The TCR was taken from a human donor in a cohort sampled during active COVID-19. Here the chain combines TRBV5-1 and TRBJ1-2, and perhaps TRBD1 as D gene, on 5 matching bases. The sequenced sample was peripheral blood. The CDR3 region: CASSPDSTNGYTF. The DNA sequence is given as TGCGCCAGCAGTCCCGACAGTACAAATGGCTACACCTTC.